Each of the 27 T cell receptor beta chains below was sequenced from the same sample in a study of blood T cells in healthy people across ages. Then a second PCR, running about 6 to 12 cycles, was carried out with a sample-barcoded 5' primer and a J-beta primer mix. TCRdb reprocessed the 5' RACE reads with MiXCR, giving one entry per CDR3 protein. The table records 450,000 to 700,000 distinct CDR3 sequences, roughly a quarter of them present only once. The material sequenced was blood. The receptor source for this set is an older woman in good health.

This clonotype was counted between two and nine times. CDR3 region: CASSLSGPGAQYF. The CDR3, as DNA: TGTGCCAGCAGCTTATCGGGTCCAGGGGCCCAGTACTTC. This chain joins TRBV7-2 and TRBJ2-5, with a tentative D call TRBD1 (6 bases). CDR1 is SGHTA, CDR2 FQGNSA, per germline. The CDR3 length is 13 residues. V lost 2 bases and J 9 bases, leaving 13 bases between the germline ends.

The rearrangement links TRBV20-1 to TRBJ2-7; 7 bases agree with TRBD1. The CDR3 consists of 15 residues. In germline, CDR1 is DFQATT, CDR2 SNEGSKA (reference sequence). V was pared by 5 bases and J by 3 bases, with 13 bases of the junction left unmatched. CDR3 protein: CSAAKVLQGNYEQYF. The CDR3 DNA reads TGCAGTGCTGCCAAAGTTCTACAGGGGAACTACGAGCAGTACTTC.

CDR3 sequence: CASSNKGAGGLYNEQFF. In DNA form, the CDR3 reads TGTGCCAGCAGTAATAAGGGGGCGGGGGGATTATACAATGAGCAGTTCTTC. The chain links TRBV6-1 to TRBJ2-1, with D possibly being TRBD2 (8 bases). Trimming pared 5 bases from V and 4 bases from J, leaving 21 bases between. The CDR3 totals 17 residues. Per the germline V gene, CDR1 is MNHNS and CDR2 is SASEGT.

The rearrangement uses TRBV20-1 and TRBJ2-1, with D unclear. CDR1 DFQATT and CDR2 SNEGSKA come from the germline V gene (reference sequence). CDR3 length: 16 residues. With 0 bases removed from V and 0 bases from J, the gap between germline ends came to 12 bases. CDR3 loop: CSARDPTRSSYNEQFF. CDR3 DNA: TGCAGTGCTAGAGATCCTACGCGGAGCTCCTACAATGAGCAGTTCTTC.

J is TRBJ2-5 and V is TRBV6-6; D not certain. The end of the DNA is better explained by TRBJ2-1, so the J call may be wrong. Germline-derived CDR1 and CDR2 are MNHNY and SVGAGI (reference sequence). There are 16 residues in the CDR3. CDR3: CASSPLTLSIYNEQFF. CDR3 DNA sequence: TGTGCCAGCAGTCCCCTAACCTTGTCCATTTACAATGAGCAGTTCTTC.

This clonotype was counted between two and nine times. The chain combines TRBV12-3 or TRBV12-4 with TRBJ2-3, with D perhaps TRBD2 (6 bases). This CDR3 is built from 15 residues. V was pared by 3 bases and J by 5 bases, with 15 bases between. Written as DNA, the CDR3 is TGTGCCAGCAGTTTTCGGTCCCGGGGAGGAGATACGCAGTATTTT. Translated, it gives CASSFRSRGGDTQYF.

V usage is TRBV6-2 or TRBV6-3 and J usage is TRBJ2-1; TRBD1 matches 9 bases. The closer fit of TRBJ2-7 to the DNA end suggests the J call may be wrong. CDR1 MNHEY and CDR2 SVGEGT come from the germline V gene. The CDR3 contains 15 residues. The chain's CDR3 is CASSYRDRDRNEQYF. The CDR3 DNA reads TGTGCCAGCAGTTACCGGGACAGGGATCGAAACGAGCAGTACTTC.

This chain links TRBV20-1 with TRBJ2-3; D assignment may be TRBD1 or TRBD2 (5 bases each). V gave up 4 bases and J gave up 2 bases, with 16 bases separating them. The CDR3 covers 15 residues. Germline V gene sequence: CDR1 DFQATT, CDR2 SNEGSKA (reference sequence). The CDR3 region is CSAKWGPSFTDTQYF. The CDR3 DNA reads TGCAGTGCTAAATGGGGCCCTAGCTTCACAGATACGCAGTATTTT.

The gene calls are TRBV20-1 and TRBJ2-2, with D possibly TRBD2 on 5 matching bases. The germline V gene encodes CDR1 DFQATT and CDR2 SNEGSKA (reference sequence). With 5 bases removed from V and 7 bases from J, the gap between germline ends came to 14 bases. The CDR3 loop spans 13 amino acids. The CDR3 here is CSAGLNRGGELFF. In nucleotides, the CDR3 is TGCAGTGCTGGACTTAACCGGGGCGGGGAGCTGTTTTTT.

J is TRBJ2-6 and V is TRBV2; 10 positions agree with TRBD1. CDR1 and CDR2 from the germline V gene are SNHLY and FYNNEI. The CDR3 sequence is 16 residues long. With 4 bases clipped from V and 3 bases from J, the junction kept 3 bases outside the gene matches. CDR3 protein: CASSGQGALGANVLTF. The CDR3 bases are TGTGCCAGCAGTGGACAGGGGGCGCTTGGGGCCAACGTCCTGACTTTC.

The V and J genes are TRBV20-1 and TRBJ1-2; 7 bases are shared with TRBD1. The V segment lost 3 bases and the J segment 4 bases; nucleotides outside the gene matches: 5. CDR3 size: 13 residues. Germline V lookup: CDR1 DFQATT, CDR2 SNEGSKA (reference sequence). The CDR3 protein is CSASGTVPYGYTF. DNA for the CDR3: TGCAGTGCTAGCGGGACAGTTCCCTATGGCTACACCTTC.

The table lists this clonotype with a few counts. The germline gene is not matched at one end of the junction; a read error may be the cause. The rearrangement links TRBV6-6 to TRBJ2-7; D possibly matches TRBD1 or TRBD2 (5 bases each). The CDR3 runs to 14 residues. The germline V gene encodes CDR1 MNHNY and CDR2 SVGAGI (reference sequence). The CDR3: CASSRDAQESPLHF. The CDR3 nucleotides read TGTGCCAGCAGTCGGGACGCCCAGGAGTCACCCCTCCACTTC.

This clonotype was counted ten times or more. The gene calls are TRBV7-9 and TRBJ1-2, with 7 bases fitting TRBD1. The CDR3 covers 14 residues. The J segment lost 8 bases and the V segment lost 3 bases, leaving 9 bases of the junction unmatched. Germline CDR1 SEHNR, CDR2 FQNEAQ (reference sequence). The CDR3, as DNA: TGTGCCAGCAGCTTCGTCACAGGGGAGGAAGGCTACACCTTC. Its translation: CASSFVTGEEGYTF.

This clonotype was detected only a few times. This chain connects TRBV20-1 to TRBJ2-5, with D perhaps TRBD2 (5 bases). Germline V CDR1 and CDR2: DFQATT, SNEGSKA (reference sequence). Trimming took 3 bases from V and 1 from J, leaving 9 bases between them. The CDR3 loop spans 13 amino acids. The chain's CDR3 is CSASSGSQETQYF. DNA of the CDR3: TGCAGTGCTAGTTCGGGGTCCCAAGAGACCCAGTACTTC.

The rearrangement joins TRBV4-3 to TRBJ1-1, with 7 bases aligning to TRBD1. V lost 0 bases and J lost 3; bases outside the gene matches: 7. Per the germline V gene, CDR1 is LGHNA and CDR2 is YSLEER. CDR3 size: 16 residues. This CDR3 reads CASSQEIGRGDTEAFF. CDR3 nucleotide sequence: TGCGCCAGCAGCCAAGAGATTGGCAGGGGGGACACTGAAGCTTTCTTT.

This clonotype was detected many times. This chain uses TRBV6-2 or TRBV6-3 with TRBJ2-7; TRBD1 matches at 9 bases. Trimming cost V 5 bases and J 5 bases; bases outside gene matches: 10. Germline V gene data show CDR1 as MNHEY and CDR2 as SVGEGT. The CDR3 has 15 amino acids. CDR3 nucleotides: TGTGCCAGCAGTCCCAGTGGGACAGGGACCCACGAGCAGTACTTC. The encoded protein is CASSPSGTGTHEQYF.

This clonotype was counted only a few times. The gene calls are TRBV2 and TRBJ2-5, with TRBD1 identical over 9 bases. Germline assignment: CDR1 SNHLY and CDR2 FYNNEI. CDR3 length: 13 amino acids. Trimming took 10 bases from V and 4 from J; bases not matched to a gene: 7. CDR3 DNA sequence: TGTGCCATAACACCGGACAGGGGAGAGACCCAGTACTTC. This gives the protein CAITPDRGETQYF. Full variable domain (remainder filled in from reference TRBV2 and TRBJ2-5): EPEVTQTPSHQVTQMGQEVILRCVPISNHLYFYWYRQILGQKVEFLVSFYNNEISEKSEIFDDQFSVERPDGSNFTLKIRSTKLEDSAMYFCAITPDRGETQYFGPGTRLLVL.

The rearrangement joins TRBV3-1 to TRBJ1-5, with 11 bases identical to TRBD1. The trim removed 3 bases at V and 6 bases at J, leaving 1 base unmatched. This CDR3 contains 14 residues. The germline CDR1 and CDR2 sequences are LGHDT and YNNKEL (reference sequence). CDR3 in amino acids: CASSQGQGVQPQHF. DNA of the CDR3: TGTGCCAGCAGCCAGGGACAGGGGGTTCAGCCCCAGCATTTT.

This clonotype was counted a few times. The V call is TRBV6-1, the J call TRBJ2-1; TRBD1 matches 10 bases. The CDR3 has 15 amino acids. Germline values: CDR1 MNHNS, CDR2 SASEGT. J gave up 6 bases and V 6 bases, and 8 bases lay outside the gene matches. The CDR3 DNA follows: TGTGCCAGCAGAGCCGGGACAGGGGATAGCAATGAGCAGTTCTTC. Amino acids: CASRAGTGDSNEQFF.

This chain uses TRBV4-3 with TRBJ1-2; D remains unclear. Germline CDR1 and CDR2: LGHNA and YSLEER. The V end was cut by 0 bases, the J end by 6 bases, with 23 bases between. The CDR3 has 18 amino acids. CDR3 DNA: TGCGCCAGCAGCCAAGAATACGGGAGGCTACCCCAATCCAATGGCTACACCTTC. Residues: CASSQEYGRLPQSNGYTF.

This clonotype was observed a few times. V usage is TRBV7-9 and J usage is TRBJ2-3; the D gene is possibly TRBD1 (6 bases). Trimming left V 5 bases short and J 4 bases short, with 10 bases between. CDR1 and CDR2 (germline): SEHNR, FQNEAQ (reference sequence). The CDR3 runs 13 residues. The CDR3 is CASSGGASDTQYF. In nucleotides, the CDR3 is TGTGCCAGCAGCGGGGGCGCATCAGATACGCAGTATTTT.

This rearrangement joins TRBV18 to TRBJ2-1; 8 bases map to TRBD2. Trimming removed 6 bases from V and 0 bases from J; junction bases left unmatched: 4. CDR1 is KGHSH, CDR2 LQKENI, per germline. CDR3 length equals 15 residues. CDR3 in DNA: TGTGCCAGCTCTCCGGGACTAGTCTCCTACAATGAGCAGTTCTTC. The encoded protein is CASSPGLVSYNEQFF.

This clonotype came up a few times. The CDR3 DNA is TGTGCCAGCAGTCCGCGGGACAAGCAGTACTTC. Translation gives CASSPRDKQYF. This chain uses TRBV12-3 or TRBV12-4 with TRBJ2-5, with D perhaps being TRBD1 or TRBD2 (6 bases each). This CDR3 region has 11 residues. The germline V and J ends were trimmed by 5 bases and 11 bases, with 12 bases remaining between them.

This chain connects TRBV2 to TRBJ2-4; unclear D gene. Germline CDR1 reads SNHLY; CDR2 reads FYNNEI. This CDR3 spans 12 amino acids. The V gene lost 8 bases and the J gene lost 8 bases, with 13 bases spanning the gap. This chain's CDR3 is CASGSGLDIQYF. As DNA, the CDR3 is TGTGCCAGCGGGTCGGGTTTGGACATTCAGTACTTC.

The rearrangement links TRBV29-1 to TRBJ1-4; maybe TRBD1 (6 bases). V dropped 3 bases and J dropped 7 bases, with 12 bases sitting between them. The CDR3 extends over 13 amino acids. CDR1 is SQVTM, CDR2 ANQGSEA, per germline. CDR3 nucleotides: TGCAGCGTTGACCGGGGGGCTGGTGAAAAACTGTTTTTT. Translation gives CSVDRGAGEKLFF. Drawing the rest from reference TRBV29-1 and TRBJ1-4, the complete variable domain is SAVISQKPSRDICQRGTSLTIQCQVDSQVTMMFWYRQQPGQSLTLIATANQGSEATYESGFVIDKFPISRPNLTFSTLTVSNMSPEDSSIYLCSVDRGAGEKLFFGSGTQLSVL.

This clonotype appeared a few times. The chain recombines TRBV25-1 with TRBJ2-6, with D tentatively TRBD1 or TRBD2 (6 bases each). Trimming took 1 base from V and 4 from J, leaving 8 bases between them. CDR3 length: 15 amino acids. CDR1 is MGHDK and CDR2 is SYGVNS in the germline V gene. CDR3 residues: CASSESGAGANVLTF. The CDR3, as DNA: TGTGCCAGCAGTGAATCGGGGGCAGGGGCCAACGTCCTGACTTTC.

The gene calls are TRBV6-6 and TRBJ2-3, with D tentatively TRBD2 (6 bases). This CDR3 has 13 residues. In germline, CDR1 is MNHNY, CDR2 SVGAGI (reference sequence). The ends were cut back, 8 bases at V and 2 bases at J, with 11 bases in the middle. The CDR3 is CASGRLSTDTQYF. Written as DNA, the CDR3 is TGTGCCAGCGGGAGGTTATCCACAGATACGCAGTATTTT.